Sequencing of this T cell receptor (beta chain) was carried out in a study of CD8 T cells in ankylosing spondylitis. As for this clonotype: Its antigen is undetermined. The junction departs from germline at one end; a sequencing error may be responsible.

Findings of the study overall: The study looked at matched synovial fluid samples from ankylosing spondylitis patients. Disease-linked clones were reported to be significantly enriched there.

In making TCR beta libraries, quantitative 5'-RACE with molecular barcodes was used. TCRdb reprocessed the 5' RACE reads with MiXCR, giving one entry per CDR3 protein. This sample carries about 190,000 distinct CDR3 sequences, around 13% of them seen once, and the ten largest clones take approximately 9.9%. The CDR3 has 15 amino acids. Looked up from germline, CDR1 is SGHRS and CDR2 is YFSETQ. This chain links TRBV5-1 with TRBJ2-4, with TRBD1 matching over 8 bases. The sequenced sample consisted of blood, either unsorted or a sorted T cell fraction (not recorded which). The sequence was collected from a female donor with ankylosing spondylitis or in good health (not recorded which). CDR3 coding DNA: TGCACCAGCAGCTTGGGAGCGCAGGGGGCGGACATTCAGTACTTC. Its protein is CTSSLGAQGADIQYF.